The sequence of this TCR beta chain was determined in a study of monozygotic twins with inflammatory bowel disease. The CDR3 runs to 17 residues. Germline V gene data show CDR1 as LGHNA and CDR2 as YNFKEQ. A template switching step added UMIs, each with a 6-nucleotide sample barcode. TCRdb re-called the 5' RACE reads and gives one entry per CDR3 protein, without DNA. Its listing shows under 150,000 distinct CDR3 sequences. This clonotype was sampled from a human donor with ulcerative colitis or Crohn's disease, or a healthy co-twin of an affected twin (not recorded which). The chain links TRBV4-2 to TRBJ1-6. Material for sequencing was blood. This CDR3 reads CASSLGAQFSYNSPLHF.